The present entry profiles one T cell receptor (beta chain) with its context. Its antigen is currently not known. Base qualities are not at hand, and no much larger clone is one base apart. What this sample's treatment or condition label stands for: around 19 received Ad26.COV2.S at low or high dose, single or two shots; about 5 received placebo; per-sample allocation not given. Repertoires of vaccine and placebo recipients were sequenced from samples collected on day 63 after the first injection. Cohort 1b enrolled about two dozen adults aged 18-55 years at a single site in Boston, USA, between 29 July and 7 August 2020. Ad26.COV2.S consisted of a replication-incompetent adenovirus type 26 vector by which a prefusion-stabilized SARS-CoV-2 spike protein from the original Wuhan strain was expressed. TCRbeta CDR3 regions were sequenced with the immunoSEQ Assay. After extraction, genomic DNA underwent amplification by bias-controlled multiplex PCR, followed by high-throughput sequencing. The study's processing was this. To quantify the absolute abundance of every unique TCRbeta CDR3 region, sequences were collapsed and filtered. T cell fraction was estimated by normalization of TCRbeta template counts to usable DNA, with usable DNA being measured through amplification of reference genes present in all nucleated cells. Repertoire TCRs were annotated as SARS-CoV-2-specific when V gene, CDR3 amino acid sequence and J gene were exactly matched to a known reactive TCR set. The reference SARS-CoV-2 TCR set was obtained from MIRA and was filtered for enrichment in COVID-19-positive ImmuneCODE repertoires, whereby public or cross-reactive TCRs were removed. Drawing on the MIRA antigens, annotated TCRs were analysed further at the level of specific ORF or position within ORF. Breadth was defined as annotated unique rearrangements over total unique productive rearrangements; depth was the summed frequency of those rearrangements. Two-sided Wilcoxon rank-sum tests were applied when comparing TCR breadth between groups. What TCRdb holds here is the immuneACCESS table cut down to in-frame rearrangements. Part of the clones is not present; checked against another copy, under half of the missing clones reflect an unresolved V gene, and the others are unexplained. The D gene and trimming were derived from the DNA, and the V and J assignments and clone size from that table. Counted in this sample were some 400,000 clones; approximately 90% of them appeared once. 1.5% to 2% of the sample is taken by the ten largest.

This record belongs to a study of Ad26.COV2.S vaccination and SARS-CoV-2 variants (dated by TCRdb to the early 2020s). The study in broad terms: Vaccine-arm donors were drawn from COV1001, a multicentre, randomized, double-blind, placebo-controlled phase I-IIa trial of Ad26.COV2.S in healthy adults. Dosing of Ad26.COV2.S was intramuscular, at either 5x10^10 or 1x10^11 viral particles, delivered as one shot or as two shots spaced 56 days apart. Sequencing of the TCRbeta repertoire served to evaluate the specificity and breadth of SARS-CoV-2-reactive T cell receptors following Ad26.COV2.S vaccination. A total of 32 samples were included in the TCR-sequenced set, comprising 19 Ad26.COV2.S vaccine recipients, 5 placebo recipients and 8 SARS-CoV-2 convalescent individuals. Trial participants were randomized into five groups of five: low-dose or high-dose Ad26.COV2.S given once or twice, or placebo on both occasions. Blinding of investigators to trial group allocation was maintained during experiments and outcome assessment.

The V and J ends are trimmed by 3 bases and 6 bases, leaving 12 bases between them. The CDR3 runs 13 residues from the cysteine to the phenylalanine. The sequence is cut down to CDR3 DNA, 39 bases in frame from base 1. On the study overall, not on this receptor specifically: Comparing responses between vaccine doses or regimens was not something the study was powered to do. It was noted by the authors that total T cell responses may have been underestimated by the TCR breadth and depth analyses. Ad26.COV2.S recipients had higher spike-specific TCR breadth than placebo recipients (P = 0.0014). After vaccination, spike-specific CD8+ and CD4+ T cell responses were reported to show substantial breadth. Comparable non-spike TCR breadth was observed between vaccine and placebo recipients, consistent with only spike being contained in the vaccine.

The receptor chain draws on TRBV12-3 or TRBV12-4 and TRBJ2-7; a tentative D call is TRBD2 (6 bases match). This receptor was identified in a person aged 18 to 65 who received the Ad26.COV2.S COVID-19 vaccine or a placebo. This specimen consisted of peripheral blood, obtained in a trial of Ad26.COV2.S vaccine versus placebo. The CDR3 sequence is CASSFLGRREQYF. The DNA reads TGTGCCAGCAGTTTTCTGGGGAGGCGCGAGCAGTACTTC.